Listed here are 18 T cell receptor beta chains from one sample, sequenced in a study of T cell responses to AZD1222 COVID-19 vaccine. The repertoire was sequenced with immunoSEQ multiplex PCR; TCRdb's copy has only in-frame clones and lacks some. This sample has 65,000 to 80,000 clones, with more than 75% found just once. Sequences were derived from peripheral blood, sampled 28 days after the second dose of the MenACWY control vaccine. These receptors originate from an adult who received the MenACWY meningococcal vaccine as a control.

The CDR3 protein is CASSHGTVPWAFF. In DNA form, the CDR3 reads TGTGCCAGCAGCCACGGGACAGTTCCTTGGGCTTTCTTT. The chain is built from TRBV3-1 (or the pseudogene TRBV3-2) and TRBJ1-1; 7 bases map to TRBD1. This CDR3 is 13 amino acids long. Germline-derived CDR1 and CDR2 are LGHDT and YNNKEL (reference sequence). With 3 bases clipped from V and 11 bases from J, the junction kept 9 bases outside the gene matches.

The rearrangement joins TRBV10-2 to TRBJ2-2; D might be TRBD1 or TRBD2, each matching 6 bases. Trimming removed 6 bases from V and 6 bases from J, with 17 bases in between. The CDR3 has 15 residues. Per germline, CDR1 WSHSY and CDR2 SAAADI. This chain's CDR3 is CASRRGSGDSGELFF. CDR3 nucleotide sequence: TGCGCCAGCAGACGGGGGTCAGGGGACTCCGGGGAGCTGTTTTTT.

The chain employs TRBV7-8 and TRBJ1-5; D might be TRBD1 (5 bases). In germline, CDR1 is SGHVS, CDR2 FQNEAQ. The CDR3 is 13 amino acids. Trimming shortened V by 6 bases and J by 6 bases, and 12 bases separated the two germline ends. The CDR3 DNA follows: TGTGCCAGCAGACTAACTGGGGCTCAGCCCCAGCATTTT. This translates into CASRLTGAQPQHF.

The rearrangement uses TRBV6-5 and TRBJ2-5, with a weak D call TRBD2 (7 bases). Germline V lookup: CDR1 MNHEY, CDR2 SVGAGI. The CDR3 is 14 amino acids. V was trimmed by 7 bases and J by 1 base, leaving 13 bases between them. CDR3 region: CASTLRGGQETQYF. The CDR3, as DNA: TGTGCCAGCACCTTGAGGGGGGGCCAAGAGACCCAGTACTTC.

This clone occurred once. The V call is TRBV7-6, the J call TRBJ1-3; no reliable D call. This CDR3 region has 16 residues. Germline V gene lookup returns CDR1 SGHVS and CDR2 FNYEAQ. V dropped 1 base and J dropped 0 bases, with 10 bases sitting between them. The CDR3 coding sequence is TGTGCCAGCAGCTTAGAGGTGAATCTCTCTGGAAACACCATATATTTT. Amino acid sequence: CASSLEVNLSGNTIYF.

In nucleotides, the CDR3 is TGTGCCAGCTCCCCCCAGGGGGCCGGAGAGACCCAGTACTTC. It translates to CASSPQGAGETQYF. This chain links TRBV2 with TRBJ2-5; 8 positions match TRBD1. J gave up 4 bases and V 8 bases, and 9 bases lay outside the gene matches. Germline lookup yields CDR1 SNHLY and CDR2 FYNNEI. The CDR3 sequence is 14 residues long.

The chain has TRBV23-1 and TRBJ1-2; D uncertain. TRBV23-1 is annotated as an ORF whose role is uncertain. The CDR3 has 14 residues. Trimming shortened V by 0 bases and J by 3 bases, and 8 bases separated the two germline ends. The DNA for the CDR3 is TGCGCCAGCAGTCAATCGGGGAACTACTATGGCTACACCTTC. Protein sequence: CASSQSGNYYGYTF.

V usage is TRBV7-9 and J usage is TRBJ2-7; no reliable D call. The CDR3 runs to 14 residues. Germline V CDR1 and CDR2: SEHNR, FQNEAQ (reference sequence). Trimming took off 1 base at V and 6 bases at J, with 13 bases between the two ends. The CDR3 DNA reads TGTGCCAGCAGCTTAGAAGGATTGTCCAGCGAGCAGTACTTC. This sequence encodes CASSLEGLSSEQYF.

The chain is built from TRBV11-2 and TRBJ1-1, with D tentatively TRBD1 (5 bases). Per the germline V gene, CDR1 is SGHAT and CDR2 is FQNNGV. The CDR3 loop spans 15 amino acids. Trimming removed 0 bases from V and 6 bases from J, with 14 bases in between. As DNA, the CDR3 is TGTGCCAGCAGCTTAGATGCGCAGGGAAAGGCTGAAGCTTTCTTT. Its translation: CASSLDAQGKAEAFF.

The chain has TRBV6-5 and TRBJ2-7; the D gene is possibly TRBD1 (7 bases). V was cut by 8 bases and J by 0 bases, with 14 bases left in between. Germline CDR1 reads MNHEY; CDR2 reads SVGAGI. This CDR3 contains 14 residues. Here the CDR3 reads CASVQGGSSYEQYF. Written as DNA, the CDR3 is TGTGCCAGCGTTCAGGGGGGTAGCTCCTACGAGCAGTACTTC.

The chain carries TRBV27 and TRBJ2-7; 11 bases are shared with TRBD1. The germline V gene has CDR1 MNHEY and CDR2 SMNVEV (reference sequence). CDR3 length equals 15 residues. The V gene end was trimmed by 6 bases and the J gene end by 5 bases; junction bases not matched to a gene: 9. CDR3 amino acids: CASRAPGQGVDEQYF. The CDR3 DNA reads TGTGCCAGCAGAGCTCCGGGACAGGGGGTCGACGAGCAGTACTTC.

This clone was observed a single time. CDR3 bases: TGCGCCAGCAGCCAAGATATCCGGACAGACTACAATGAGCAGTTCTTC. The encoded protein is CASSQDIRTDYNEQFF. The chain combines TRBV4-3 with TRBJ2-1; perhaps TRBD1 as D (6 bases). This CDR3 spans 16 amino acids. V gave up 0 bases and J gave up 3 bases, with 12 bases separating them. Germline CDR1 reads LGHNA; CDR2 reads YSLEER.

The chain carries TRBV20-1 and TRBJ1-5; 9 bases line up with TRBD1. Germline lookup yields CDR1 DFQATT and CDR2 SNEGSKA (reference sequence). The length of the CDR3 is 14 residues. J was trimmed by 4 bases and V by 3 bases; bases with no gene match: 4. CDR3 DNA sequence: TGCAGTGCTAGTAGGGGACAGGGAAATCAGCCCCAGCATTTT. This codes for CSASRGQGNQPQHF.

This clone appeared once. V usage is TRBV6-5 and J usage is TRBJ1-5, with unresolved D. Germline V lookup: CDR1 MNHEY, CDR2 SVGAGI. V was pared by 7 bases and J by 0 bases, with 10 bases between. The CDR3 has 14 residues. CDR3 coding DNA: TGTGCCAGCATTAACAGCCCTAGCAATCAGCCCCAGCATTTT. The encoded protein is CASINSPSNQPQHF.

The chain couples TRBV7-9 to TRBJ1-2; 8 nucleotides align to TRBD1. The junction had 6 bases not matched to a gene; V was cut back by 1 base and J by 8 bases. CDR3 length: 14 amino acids. The germline V gene has CDR1 SEHNR and CDR2 FQNEAQ (reference sequence). CDR3 amino acids: CASSLDQGARGYTF. The DNA of the CDR3 is TGTGCCAGCAGCTTAGACCAGGGGGCTCGGGGCTACACCTTC.

The sample holds one count of this clone. This chain uses TRBV11-2 with TRBJ2-5; D unresolved. The germline CDR1 and CDR2 sequences are SGHAT and FQNNGV. This CDR3 is 11 amino acids long. Between the trimmed V and J ends, which lost 4 bases and 3 bases, there was a span of 3 bases. The CDR3 DNA reads as TGTGCCAGCAGCTACGAAGAGACCCAGTACTTC. Translating it yields CASSYEETQYF.

The genes are TRBV2 and TRBJ2-5; 8 positions agree with TRBD1. J gave up 1 base and V 8 bases, and 6 bases lay outside the gene matches. The germline V gene encodes CDR1 SNHLY and CDR2 FYNNEI. The CDR3 sequence is 14 residues long. CDR3 sequence: CASRDRGGQETQYF. In DNA, the CDR3 is TGTGCCAGCCGCGACAGGGGTGGCCAAGAGACCCAGTACTTC.

The V and J genes are TRBV7-2 and TRBJ2-3; TRBD1 is a possible D gene (6 bases). The ends were cut back, 4 bases at V and 3 bases at J, with 14 bases in the middle. CDR1 SGHTA and CDR2 FQGNSA come from the germline V gene. This CDR3 has 15 amino acids. CDR3 DNA: TGTGCCAGCAGCTCGTTGACAGGTATAACAGATACGCAGTATTTT. This encodes CASSSLTGITDTQYF.